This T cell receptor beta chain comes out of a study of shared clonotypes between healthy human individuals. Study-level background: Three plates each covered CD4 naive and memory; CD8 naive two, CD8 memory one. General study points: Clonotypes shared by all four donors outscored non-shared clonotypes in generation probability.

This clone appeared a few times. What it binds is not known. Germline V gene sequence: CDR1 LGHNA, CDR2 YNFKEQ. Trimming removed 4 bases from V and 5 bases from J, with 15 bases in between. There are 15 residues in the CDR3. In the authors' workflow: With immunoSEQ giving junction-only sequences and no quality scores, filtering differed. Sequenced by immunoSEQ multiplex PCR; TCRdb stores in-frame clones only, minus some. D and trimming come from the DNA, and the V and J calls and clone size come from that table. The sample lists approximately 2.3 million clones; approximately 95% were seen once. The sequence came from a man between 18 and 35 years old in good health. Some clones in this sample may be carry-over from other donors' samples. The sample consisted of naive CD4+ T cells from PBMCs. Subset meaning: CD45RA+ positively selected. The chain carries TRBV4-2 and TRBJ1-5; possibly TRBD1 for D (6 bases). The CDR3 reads CASSPSGTSDQPQHF. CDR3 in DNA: TGTGCCAGCAGCCCATCGGGGACATCGGATCAGCCCCAGCATTTT.